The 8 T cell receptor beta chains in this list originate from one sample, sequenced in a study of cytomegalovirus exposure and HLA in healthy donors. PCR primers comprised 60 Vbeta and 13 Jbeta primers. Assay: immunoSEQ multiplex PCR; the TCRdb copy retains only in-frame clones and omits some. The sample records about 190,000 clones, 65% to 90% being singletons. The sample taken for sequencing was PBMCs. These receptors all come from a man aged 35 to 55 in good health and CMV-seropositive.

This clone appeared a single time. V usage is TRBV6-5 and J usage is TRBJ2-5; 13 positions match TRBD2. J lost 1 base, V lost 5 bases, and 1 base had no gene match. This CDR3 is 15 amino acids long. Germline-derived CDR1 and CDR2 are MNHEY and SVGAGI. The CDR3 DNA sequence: TGTGCCAGCAGTACTAGCGGGGGGGTCCAAGAGACCCAGTACTTC. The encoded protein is CASSTSGGVQETQYF.

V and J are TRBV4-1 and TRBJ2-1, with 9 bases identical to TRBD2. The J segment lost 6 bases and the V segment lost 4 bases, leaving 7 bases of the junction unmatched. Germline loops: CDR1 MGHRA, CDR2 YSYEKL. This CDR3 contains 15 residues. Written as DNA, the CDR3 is TGCGCCAGCAGCCTTAGCGGGGGACGCTCCAATGAGCAGTTCTTC. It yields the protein CASSLSGGRSNEQFF.

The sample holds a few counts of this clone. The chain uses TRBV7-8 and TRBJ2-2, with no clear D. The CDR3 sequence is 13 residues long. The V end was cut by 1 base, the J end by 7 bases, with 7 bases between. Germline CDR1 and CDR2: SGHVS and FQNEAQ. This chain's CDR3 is CASSLVRGGELFF. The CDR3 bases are TGTGCCAGCAGCTTAGTGAGAGGCGGGGAGCTGTTTTTT.

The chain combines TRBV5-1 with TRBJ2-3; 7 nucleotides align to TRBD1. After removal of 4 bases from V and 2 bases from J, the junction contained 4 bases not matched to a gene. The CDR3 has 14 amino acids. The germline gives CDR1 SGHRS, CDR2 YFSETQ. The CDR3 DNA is TGCGCCAGCAGCACGACAGGGAACACAGATACGCAGTATTTT. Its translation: CASSTTGNTDTQYF.

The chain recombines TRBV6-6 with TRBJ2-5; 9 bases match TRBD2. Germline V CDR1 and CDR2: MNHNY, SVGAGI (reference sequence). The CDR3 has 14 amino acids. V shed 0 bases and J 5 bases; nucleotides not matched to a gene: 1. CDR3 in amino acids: CASSYSSGGETQYF. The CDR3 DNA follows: TGTGCCAGCAGTTACTCTAGCGGGGGTGAGACCCAGTACTTC.

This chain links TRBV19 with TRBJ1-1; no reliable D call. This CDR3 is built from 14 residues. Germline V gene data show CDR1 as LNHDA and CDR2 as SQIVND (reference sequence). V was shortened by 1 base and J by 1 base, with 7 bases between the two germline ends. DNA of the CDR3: TGTGCCAGTAGTATAGGAGCAGGGAACACTGAAGCTTTCTTT. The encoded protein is CASSIGAGNTEAFF.

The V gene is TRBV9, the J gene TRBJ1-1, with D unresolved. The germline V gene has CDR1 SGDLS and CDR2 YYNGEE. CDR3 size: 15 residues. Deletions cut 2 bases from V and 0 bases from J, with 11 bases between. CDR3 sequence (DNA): TGTGCCAGCAGCGTGAGGGCGACCTTGAACACTGAAGCTTTCTTT. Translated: CASSVRATLNTEAFF.

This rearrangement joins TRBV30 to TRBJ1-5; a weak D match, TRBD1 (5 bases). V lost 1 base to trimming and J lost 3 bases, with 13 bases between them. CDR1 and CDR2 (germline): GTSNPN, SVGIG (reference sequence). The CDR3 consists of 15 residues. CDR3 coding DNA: TGTGCCTGGAGTGGGACACGGAGCATCAATCAGCCCCAGCATTTT. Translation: CAWSGTRSINQPQHF.